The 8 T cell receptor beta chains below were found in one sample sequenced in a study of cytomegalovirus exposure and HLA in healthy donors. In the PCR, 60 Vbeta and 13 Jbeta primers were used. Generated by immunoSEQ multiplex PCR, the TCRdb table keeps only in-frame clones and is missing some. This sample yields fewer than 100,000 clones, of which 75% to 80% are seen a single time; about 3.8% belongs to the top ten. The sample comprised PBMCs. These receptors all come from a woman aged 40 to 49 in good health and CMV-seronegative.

Here the CDR3 reads CASSPLAQGTDTQYF. The CDR3 region has the DNA TGTGCCAGCAGCCCCCTGGCACAGGGCACAGATACGCAGTATTTT. The V call is TRBV9, the J call TRBJ2-3; tentative D call: TRBD1 (5 bases). The V gene's germline CDR1 is SGDLS and CDR2 YYNGEE. Trimming removed 4 bases from V and 1 base from J, with 13 bases in between. The CDR3 length is 15 residues.

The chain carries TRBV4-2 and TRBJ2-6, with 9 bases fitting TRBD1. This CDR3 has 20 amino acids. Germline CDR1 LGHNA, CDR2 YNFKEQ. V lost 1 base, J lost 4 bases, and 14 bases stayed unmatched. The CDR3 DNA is TGTGCCAGCAGCCAAGCTTCTACAGGGGGCGCTTTCGGCGGGGCCAACGTCCTGACTTTC. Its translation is CASSQASTGGAFGGANVLTF.

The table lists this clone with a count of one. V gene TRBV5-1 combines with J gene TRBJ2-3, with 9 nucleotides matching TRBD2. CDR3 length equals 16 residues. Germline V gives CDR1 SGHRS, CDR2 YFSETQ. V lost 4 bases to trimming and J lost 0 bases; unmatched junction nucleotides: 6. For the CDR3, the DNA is TGCGCCAGCAGCCCCCCGACTAGCGGAAGCACAGATACGCAGTATTTT. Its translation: CASSPPTSGSTDTQYF.

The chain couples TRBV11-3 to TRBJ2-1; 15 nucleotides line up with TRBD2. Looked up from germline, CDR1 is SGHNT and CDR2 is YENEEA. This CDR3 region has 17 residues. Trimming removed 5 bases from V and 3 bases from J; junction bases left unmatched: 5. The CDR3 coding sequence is TGTGCCAGCAGCCTAAAGGGACTAGCGGGGGGCTACAATGAGCAGTTCTTC. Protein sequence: CASSLKGLAGGYNEQFF.

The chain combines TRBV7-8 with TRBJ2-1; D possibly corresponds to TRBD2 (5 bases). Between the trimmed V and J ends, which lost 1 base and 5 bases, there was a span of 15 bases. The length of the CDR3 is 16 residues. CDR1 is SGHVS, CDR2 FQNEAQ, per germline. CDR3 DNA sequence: TGTGCCAGCAGCTTAGGAGGACTCCAACTCGACAATGAGCAGTTCTTC. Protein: CASSLGGLQLDNEQFF.

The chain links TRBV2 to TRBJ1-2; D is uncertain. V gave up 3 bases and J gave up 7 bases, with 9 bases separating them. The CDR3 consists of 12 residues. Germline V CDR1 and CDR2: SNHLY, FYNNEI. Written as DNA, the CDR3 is TGTGCCAGCAGTGACCTCGTCGGTGGCTACACCTTC. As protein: CASSDLVGGYTF.

This CDR3 reads CASSVRQGTNEKLFF. DNA for the CDR3: TGTGCCAGCAGCGTCCGACAGGGAACTAATGAAAAACTGTTTTTT. The chain combines TRBV9 with TRBJ1-4, with TRBD1 matching over 7 bases. The J segment lost 1 base and the V segment lost 2 bases, leaving 2 bases of the junction unmatched. Germline CDR1 SGDLS, CDR2 YYNGEE. This CDR3 has 15 amino acids.

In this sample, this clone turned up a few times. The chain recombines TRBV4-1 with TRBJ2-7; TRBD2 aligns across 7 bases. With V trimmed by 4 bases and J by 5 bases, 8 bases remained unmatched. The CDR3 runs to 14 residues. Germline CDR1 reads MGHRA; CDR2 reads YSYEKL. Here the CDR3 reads CASSPTSSVHEQYF. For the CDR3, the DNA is TGCGCCAGCAGCCCGACTAGCTCGGTCCACGAGCAGTACTTC.